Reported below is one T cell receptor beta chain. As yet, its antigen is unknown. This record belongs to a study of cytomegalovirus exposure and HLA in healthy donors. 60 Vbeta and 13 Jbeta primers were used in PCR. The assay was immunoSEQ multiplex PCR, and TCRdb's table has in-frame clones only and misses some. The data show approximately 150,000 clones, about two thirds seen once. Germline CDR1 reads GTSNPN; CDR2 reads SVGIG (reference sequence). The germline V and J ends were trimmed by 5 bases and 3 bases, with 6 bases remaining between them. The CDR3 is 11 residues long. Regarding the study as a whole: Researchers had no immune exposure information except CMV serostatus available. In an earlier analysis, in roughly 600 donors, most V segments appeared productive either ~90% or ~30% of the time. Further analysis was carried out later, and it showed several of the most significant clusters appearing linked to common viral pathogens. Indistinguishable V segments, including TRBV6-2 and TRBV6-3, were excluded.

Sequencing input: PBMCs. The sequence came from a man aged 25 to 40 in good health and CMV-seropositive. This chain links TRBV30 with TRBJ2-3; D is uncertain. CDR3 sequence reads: CAWSPTDTQYF. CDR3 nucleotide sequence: TGTGCCTGGTCCCCGACAGATACGCAGTATTTT.